The 2 T cell receptor beta chains below come from one sample, sequenced in a study of beta chain features in type 1 diabetes. Reverse transcribing all isolated RNA meant expressed TCRB transcripts were sequenced. The repertoire was sequenced with immunoSEQ multiplex PCR; TCRdb's copy has only in-frame clones and lacks some. This table has some 330,000 clones, around 12% appearing once. General observations from the study: Significant though moderate, a shortening of TCRB CDR3s appeared in all four CD4+ subsets of Type 1 diabetes patients.

These TCRs are of unknown antigen specificity. Sequenced input: naive CD4+ T cells from blood. The source is a woman aged 18-29 years with type 1 diabetes.

This clone has just a few counts. V usage is TRBV6-6 and J usage is TRBJ2-2; TRBD1 agrees at 7 bases. This CDR3 spans 14 amino acids. Germline loops: CDR1 MNHNY, CDR2 SVGAGI (reference sequence). The trim removed 7 bases at V and 4 bases at J, leaving 6 bases unmatched. The CDR3 loop is CASNRQGFTGELFF. The CDR3 coding sequence is TGTGCCAGCAATAGACAGGGATTCACCGGGGAGCTGTTTTTT.

This clone showed up just a few times. The genes are TRBV4-1 and TRBJ2-6; maybe TRBD2 (5 bases). The CDR3 sequence is 17 residues long. With 0 bases removed from V and 4 bases from J, the gap between germline ends came to 13 bases. Germline CDR1 reads MGHRA; CDR2 reads YSYEKL. CDR3 DNA: TGCGCCAGCAGCCAAGATCGGAGGTTCCCCGGGGCCAACGTCCTGACTTTC. This encodes CASSQDRRFPGANVLTF.